What follows are 11 T cell receptor beta chains derived from one specimen sequenced in a study of blood T cell repertoires in COVID-19. Sequenced by immunoSEQ multiplex PCR; TCRdb stores in-frame clones only, minus some. The data contain roughly 130,000 clones, 84% of them singletons. Sequenced material: PBMCs or T cells enriched from blood (not recorded which). Receptors originate from a woman in her forties or fifties with acute COVID-19.

This sequence joins TRBV5-6 and TRBJ1-1; 7 bases match TRBD1. Looked up from germline, CDR1 is SGHDT and CDR2 is YYEEEE. CDR3 length equals 15 residues. V shed 0 bases, J shed 1 base, and the junction held 3 bases outside the gene matches. The CDR3 nucleotides read TGTGCCAGCAGCTTGGGAGACAGGGCGAACACTGAAGCTTTCTTT. Encoded protein: CASSLGDRANTEAFF.

The CDR3 DNA follows: TGTGCCAGCAGGGCAGGGGGCGGTTGGTACGAGCAGTACTTC. Translated: CASRAGGGWYEQYF. V gene TRBV2 combines with J gene TRBJ2-7, with TRBD1 matching over 8 bases. This CDR3 has 14 residues. The J segment lost 4 bases and the V segment lost 6 bases, leaving 8 bases of the junction unmatched. Germline-derived CDR1 and CDR2 are SNHLY and FYNNEI.

The rearrangement links TRBV5-8 to TRBJ1-5; the match to TRBD1 covers 10 bases. Per germline, CDR1 SGHTS and CDR2 YDEGEE. There are 17 residues in the CDR3. Unmatched junction bases numbered 6, after V lost 0 bases and J lost 3 bases. CDR3 sequence (DNA): TGTGCCAGCAGCTTGGCTCATGGGACAGGGGCCAATCAGCCCCAGCATTTT. Protein product: CASSLAHGTGANQPQHF.

The chain links TRBV7-9 to TRBJ2-7, with a tentative D call TRBD2 (6 bases). The CDR3 extends over 15 amino acids. Between the trimmed V and J ends, which lost 1 base and 4 bases, there was a span of 14 bases. CDR1 SEHNR and CDR2 FQNEAQ come from the germline V gene (reference sequence). The CDR3 DNA is TGTGCCAGCAGCTTAGGTTTTGGGCGGGATTACGAGCAGTACTTC. Translated, it gives CASSLGFGRDYEQYF.

As DNA, the CDR3 is TGTGCCAGCAGTGATAAATATGAGGGTAGTAGCTCACTGTTTTTT. This gives the protein CASSDKYEGSSSLFF. The chain combines TRBV6-1 with TRBJ1-4, with unresolved D. Trimming took 3 bases from V and 13 from J, leaving 21 bases between them. CDR3 length: 15 amino acids. CDR1 is MNHNS, CDR2 SASEGT, per germline.

The chain employs TRBV10-3 and TRBJ2-5, with D tentatively TRBD1 (6 bases). Trimming took 8 bases from V and 1 from J, leaving 11 bases between them. Germline V gene sequence: CDR1 ENHRY, CDR2 SYGVKD. This CDR3 contains 13 residues. For the CDR3, the DNA is TGTGCCATCGGGGGCAGGGCCCAAGAGACCCAGTACTTC. This translates into CAIGGRAQETQYF.

The chain links TRBV19 to TRBJ2-1; TRBD2 agrees at 7 bases. The junction had 11 bases not matched to a gene; V was cut back by 2 bases and J by 7 bases. Germline CDR1 and CDR2: LNHDA and SQIVND (reference sequence). The CDR3 consists of 16 residues. The CDR3 coding sequence is TGTGCCAGTAGTATATGGGGGAGGGCCGGTATAAATGAGCAGTTCTTC. It codes for CASSIWGRAGINEQFF.

The gene calls are TRBV5-1 and TRBJ2-3, with 7 nucleotides matching TRBD2. This CDR3 contains 16 residues. With 0 bases clipped from V and 6 bases from J, the junction kept 10 bases outside the gene matches. CDR1 is SGHRS and CDR2 is YFSETQ in the germline V gene. Written as DNA, the CDR3 is TGCGCCAGCAGCTTGGATGGAGCGGGGCCAGGGGATACGCAGTATTTT. It yields the protein CASSLDGAGPGDTQYF. The entire variable domain, with the rest obtained from reference TRBV5-1 and TRBJ2-3, is as follows: KAGVTQTPRYLIKTRGQQVTLSCSPISGHRSVSWYQQTPGQGLQFLFEYFSETQRNKGNFPGRFSGRQFSNSRSEMNVSTLELGDSALYLCASSLDGAGPGDTQYFGPGTRLTVL.

The V and J genes are TRBV3-1 (or the pseudogene TRBV3-2) and TRBJ2-1, with 10 bases that match TRBD2. The CDR3 extends over 16 amino acids. CDR1 is LGHDT and CDR2 is YNNKEL in the germline V gene (reference sequence). J lost 2 bases, V lost 3 bases, and 4 bases had no gene match. CDR3 nucleotides: TGTGCCAGCAGCCAGGGACTAGCGCTGACCTACAATGAGCAGTTCTTC. This gives the protein CASSQGLALTYNEQFF.

This rearrangement joins TRBV7-2 to TRBJ1-3; possible D gene TRBD1, 5 bases. Trimming left V 1 base short and J 3 bases short, with 13 bases between. The CDR3 is 16 amino acids. The germline CDR1 and CDR2 sequences are SGHTA and FQGNSA. The CDR3 nucleotides are TGTGCCAGCAGCTTAGACGGCCGGGGGTTTGGAAACACCATATATTTT. This gives the protein CASSLDGRGFGNTIYF.

The chain combines TRBV7-3 with TRBJ2-6; D call uncertain. V lost 2 bases, J lost 2 bases, and 4 bases lay in between. CDR1 and CDR2 (germline): SGHTA, FQGTGA. The CDR3 runs to 14 residues. DNA for the CDR3: TGTGCCAGCAGCTTACTAGCTGGGGCCAACGTCCTGACTTTC. It translates to CASSLLAGANVLTF.